The sequence of this T cell receptor beta chain was determined in a study of cytomegalovirus exposure and HLA in healthy donors. Notes on the study in general: More than 15,000 TCR beta sequences were associated with HLA alleles at 0.05 false discovery rate in a later analysis. The study found most TCR sequences rare, yet found some public TCRs in many donors.

This clone was recorded once. Its specificity is not known. In the PCR, 60 Vbeta and 13 Jbeta primers were used. In the authors' methods: It was a later analysis that counted 79 million or so unique TCR beta chains, of which roughly 11 million were shared. Profiling relied on immunoSEQ multiplex PCR, and the TCRdb table lists in-frame clones only, not all of them. V and J calls and clone size come straight from that table; D and trimming were deduced from the DNA. The profile shows 100,000 to 150,000 clones, just under 75% of them singletons. The CDR3 length is 18 residues. V is TRBV1 and J is TRBJ2-1; the D call of TRBD1 is as the table states it, not checked on the DNA. TRBV1 is annotated as a pseudogene. This TCR was sampled from a man between 60 and 75 years old in good health and CMV-seropositive. The material sequenced was PBMCs. CDR3 DNA: TGCACCAGCAGCCTCCCCCGCAGGGGGCCTTTAACCTACAATGAGCAGTTCTTC. The encoded protein is CTSSLPRRGPLTYNEQFF.